These 8 T cell receptor beta chains originate from one sample sequenced in a study of blood T cells in healthy people across ages (dated by TCRdb to about 2015). The protocol used for the library was 5' RACE. Reads for this sample came from an Illumina HiSeq 2500. The second PCR ran for about 6 to 11 cycles and used a J-beta primer mix along with a sample-barcoded 5' primer. TCRdb reworked the public reads: Q25 trimming with fastp, MiXCR clone assembly, productive beta chains retained. One record per CDR3 amino acid sequence lists the most common genes and DNA. The sample contains 650,000 to 1,000,000 distinct CDR3 sequences, roughly 46% of them found a single time. The ten most abundant clones make up around 18% of the sample. Sequencing input: blood. These receptors all come from a man older than 75 in good health.

The chain combines TRBV7-6 with TRBJ2-5; 7 bases are a match to TRBD2. Per germline, CDR1 SGHVS and CDR2 FNYEAQ. V shed 3 bases, J shed 3 bases, and the junction held 7 bases outside the gene matches. This CDR3 contains 15 residues. The CDR3 here is CASSFTGGRKETQYF. CDR3 nucleotide sequence: TGTGCCAGCAGCTTTACGGGGGGACGGAAAGAGACCCAGTACTTC.

The chain employs TRBV5-6 and TRBJ2-6; D possibly corresponds to TRBD1 (5 bases). Trimming left V 3 bases short and J 2 bases short, with 9 bases between. CDR1 and CDR2 from the germline V gene are SGHDT and YYEEEE. The CDR3 runs to 15 residues. The CDR3 DNA is TGTGCCAGCAGCTGGAGACAGACTGGGGCCAACGTCCTGACTTTC. Residues: CASSWRQTGANVLTF.

This clonotype was recorded once. The chain joins TRBV7-2 to TRBJ2-5, with TRBD2 matching over 9 bases. Unmatched junction bases numbered 15, after V lost 5 bases and J lost 11 bases. The CDR3 totals 15 residues. Germline CDR1 and CDR2: SGHTA and FQGNSA. CDR3 in amino acids: CASSRQSSGIDEQYF. The CDR3 region has the DNA TGTGCCAGCAGCCGACAGTCTAGCGGGATAGATGAGCAGTACTTC.

On this clonotype itself: This likely comes from a read error, as the CDR3 has no conserved phenylalanine or tryptophan at its end. The chain has TRBV10-2 and TRBJ1-2, with 7 bases fitting TRBD1. CDR1 WSHSY and CDR2 SAAADI come from the germline V gene. The CDR3 runs to 16 residues. J was trimmed by 4 bases and V by 3 bases; bases with no gene match: 11. DNA for the CDR3: TGCGCCAGCAGTGATACGGTCAGGACAGGAAGCTATGGCTACACCATC. It translates to CASSDTVRTGSYGYTI.

This clonotype showed up just a few times. The V and J genes are TRBV4-2 and TRBJ2-3, with D hard to call. V lost 4 bases, J lost 4 bases, and 9 bases lay in between. CDR3 length equals 13 residues. The V gene's germline CDR1 is LGHNA and CDR2 YNFKEQ. The CDR3 sequence: CASSPLVSDTQYF. CDR3 DNA sequence: TGTGCCAGCAGCCCACTGGTCTCAGATACGCAGTATTTT.

The V and J genes are TRBV5-1 and TRBJ2-1; 10 bases match TRBD2. V gave up 0 bases and J gave up 3 bases; unmatched junction bases: 3. The CDR3 is made up of 16 amino acids. Germline assignment: CDR1 SGHRS and CDR2 YFSETQ. The CDR3 here is CASSLEGLADYNEQFF. DNA for the CDR3: TGCGCCAGCAGCTTGGAAGGACTAGCGGACTACAATGAGCAGTTCTTC.

The chain couples TRBV24-1 to TRBJ2-5; D may be TRBD1 or TRBD2 (5 bases each). The CDR3 has 14 residues. Germline loops: CDR1 KGHDR, CDR2 SFDVKD. Trimming shortened V by 9 bases and J by 1 base, and 14 bases separated the two germline ends. The CDR3 here is CATAARDGQETQYF. CDR3 coding DNA: TGTGCCACCGCCGCCCGGGACGGCCAAGAGACCCAGTACTTC.

The CDR3 nucleotides are TGTGCCAGCAGCTTATGGGACTTCAACTATGGCTACACCTTC. It translates to CASSLWDFNYGYTF. The chain employs TRBV5-5 and TRBJ1-2; possibly TRBD1 for D (5 bases). The length of the CDR3 is 14 residues. In germline, CDR1 is SGHKS, CDR2 YYEKEE (reference sequence). V lost 2 bases and J 2 bases, leaving 10 bases between the germline ends.